What follows describes a single T cell receptor beta chain. This entry belongs to a study of blood T cell repertoires in COVID-19. Turning to the study itself: The analysed material was cDNA or gDNA that came from T cells, B-cell-depleted T cells, or PBMCs.

The CDR3 length is 11 residues. With 8 bases removed from V and 10 bases from J, the gap between germline ends came to 11 bases. As processed by the authors: Reference gene primer amplification yielded estimated nucleated cell counts. TCRdb's copy holds only in-frame clones and misses some; the assay was immunoSEQ multiplex PCR. Clone size and the V and J calls come from that table; the DNA yielded D and trimming. In the table there are fewer than 200,000 clones, about 93% of which are singletons. The genes are TRBV12-3 or TRBV12-4 and TRBJ1-4; no reliable D call. The clonotype was recovered from a woman in her 50s with acute or convalescent COVID-19. Material for sequencing was peripheral blood. The CDR3 protein is CASSEAGKLFF. The CDR3 coding sequence is TGTGCCAGCTCGGAGGCGGGAAAACTGTTTTTT.